This is a list of T cell receptor beta chains from one sample in a study of shared clonotypes between healthy human individuals. Assay used: immunoSEQ multiplex PCR; TCRdb lists only in-frame clones, some missing. Here the sample spans approximately 530,000 clones, 90% to 96% being singletons. Material for sequencing was naive CD4+ T cells sorted from blood. The receptors were gathered from a woman in her twenties or thirties in good health. CDR3s leave out the opening cysteine and the closing phenylalanine or tryptophan. Fields, in order: CDR3 length, D gene, J gene, V gene, clone size, CDR3 protein. A D gene is named only where the DNA matches it firmly. Expanded clones are given a class, and other clones once, few, many or no size at all.

11	TRBD1	TRBJ1-2	TRBV6-1	-	ASSQDRVYGYT
11	-	TRBJ1-2	TRBV7-9	-	ASSLGLNYGYT
10	TRBD1	TRBJ2-5	TRBV28	-	ASRQGQETQY
13	-	TRBJ1-3	TRBV28	-	ASTLERGPRNTIY
13	TRBD2	TRBJ2-3	TRBV28	-	ASSSGGRASNTQY
11	TRBD1	TRBJ2-2	TRBV29-1	-	SFGQGFPGELF
12	-	TRBJ1-1	TRBV7-9	-	ASSQRTANTEAF
14	-	TRBJ2-2	TRBV2	-	ASSESQGGNTGELF
12	-	-	TRBV7-2	-	ASSLPIHTYEQY
12	TRBD2	TRBJ2-7	TRBV28	-	ASLPSGRAYEQY
12	-	-	TRBV5-1	-	ASSAGGAEYEQY
11	-	TRBJ2-5	TRBV5-1	-	ASSSQGGETQY
13	TRBD2	TRBJ2-3	TRBV29-1	-	SVGVLAGFGDTQY
12	-	TRBJ2-3	TRBV5-1	-	ASSTQVGADTQY
10	-	TRBJ1-2	TRBV6-6	-	ASTGFGYGYT
11	-	TRBJ1-2	TRBV5-2	-	ASSPLSESGYT
16	TRBD2	TRBJ2-7	TRBV6-4	-	ASSDCSGSAGGAWEQY
14	TRBD2	TRBJ2-5	TRBV19	-	ASSTQREGSQETQY
13	TRBD1	TRBJ2-1	TRBV2	once	ASSLRQGADNEQF
12	-	TRBJ1-2	TRBV30	-	AWSPRGLRYGYT
14	-	TRBJ1-3	TRBV5-4	-	ASSPAGTNSGNTIY
15	-	TRBJ1-1	TRBV7-9	few	ASSVEGRGKANTEAF
12	TRBD1	TRBJ1-4	TRBV9	-	ASSVRDREEKLF
6	-	-	TRBV6-5	-	ASFEQY
11	-	TRBJ2-2	TRBV5-6	-	ASSLGSTRELF
11	-	TRBJ2-7	TRBV5-1	few	ASKVGDNYEQY
11	-	TRBJ2-1	TRBV5-1	-	ASKKGSEGQEF